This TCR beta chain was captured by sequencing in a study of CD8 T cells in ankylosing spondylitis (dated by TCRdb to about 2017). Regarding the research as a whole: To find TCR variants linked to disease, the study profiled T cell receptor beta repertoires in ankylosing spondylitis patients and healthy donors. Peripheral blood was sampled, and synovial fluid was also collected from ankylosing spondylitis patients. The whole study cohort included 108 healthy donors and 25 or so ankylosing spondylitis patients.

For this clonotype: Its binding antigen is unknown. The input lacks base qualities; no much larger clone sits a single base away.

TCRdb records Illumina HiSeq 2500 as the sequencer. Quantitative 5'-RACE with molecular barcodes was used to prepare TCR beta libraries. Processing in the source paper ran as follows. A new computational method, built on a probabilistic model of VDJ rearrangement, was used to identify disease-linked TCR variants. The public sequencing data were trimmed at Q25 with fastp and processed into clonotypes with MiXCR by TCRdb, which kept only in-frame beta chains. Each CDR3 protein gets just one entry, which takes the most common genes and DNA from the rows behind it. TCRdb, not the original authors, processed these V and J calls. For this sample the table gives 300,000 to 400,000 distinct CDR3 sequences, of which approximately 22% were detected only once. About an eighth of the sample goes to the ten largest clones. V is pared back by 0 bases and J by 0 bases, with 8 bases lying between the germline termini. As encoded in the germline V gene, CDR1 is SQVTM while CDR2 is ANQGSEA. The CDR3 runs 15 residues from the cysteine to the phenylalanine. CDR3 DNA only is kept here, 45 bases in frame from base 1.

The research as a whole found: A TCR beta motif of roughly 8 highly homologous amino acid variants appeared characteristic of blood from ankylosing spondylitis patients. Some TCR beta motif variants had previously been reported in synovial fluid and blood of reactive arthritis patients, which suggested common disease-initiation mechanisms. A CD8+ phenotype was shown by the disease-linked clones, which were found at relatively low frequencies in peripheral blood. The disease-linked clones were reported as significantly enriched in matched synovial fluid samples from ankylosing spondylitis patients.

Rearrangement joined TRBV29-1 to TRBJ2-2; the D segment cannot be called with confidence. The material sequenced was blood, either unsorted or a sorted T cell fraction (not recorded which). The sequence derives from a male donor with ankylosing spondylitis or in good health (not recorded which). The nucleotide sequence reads TGCAGCGTTGAAGAGGCTAAAGCGAACACCGGGGAGCTGTTTTTT. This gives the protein CSVEEAKANTGELFF.